The 31 T cell receptor beta chains below come from one sample, sequenced in a study of blood T cell repertoires in COVID-19. Produced via immunoSEQ multiplex PCR; TCRdb's table is partial and in-frame only. The table has about 160,000 clones, around 82% seen once. The sequenced sample consisted of peripheral blood. The receptor set was obtained from a woman in her 40s with COVID-19, enrolled during active disease.

The rearrangement joins TRBV27 to TRBJ1-5, with 7 bases identical to TRBD1. CDR3 length equals 13 residues. V gave up 6 bases and J gave up 7 bases; unmatched junction bases: 6. CDR1 MNHEY and CDR2 SMNVEV come from the germline V gene (reference sequence). CDR3 in DNA: TGTGCCAGCAGGAACCGGGACAGCCAGCCCCAGCATTTT. Protein product: CASRNRDSQPQHF.

The chain uses TRBV18 and TRBJ1-6; D not resolved. The CDR3 consists of 14 residues. Trimming stripped 2 bases from V and 7 bases from J, with 9 bases between. Per germline, CDR1 KGHSH and CDR2 LQKENI. CDR3 residues: CASSPSGVNSPLHF. The CDR3 DNA sequence: TGTGCCAGCTCACCATCCGGGGTAAATTCACCCCTCCACTTT.

The CDR3 bases are TGCGCCAGCAGCCAACAACAGAACACTGAAGCTTTCTTT. Its translation: CASSQQQNTEAFF. The rearrangement uses TRBV4-1 and TRBJ1-1; D remains ambiguous. Germline values: CDR1 MGHRA, CDR2 YSYEKL. Trimming left V 2 bases short and J 1 base short, with 5 bases between. The CDR3 covers 13 residues.

The V call is TRBV2, the J call TRBJ1-6; no definite D call. CDR1 is SNHLY, CDR2 FYNNEI, per germline. V was shortened by 6 bases and J by 5 bases, with 2 bases between the two germline ends. The CDR3 runs to 11 residues. The CDR3 loop is CASSDNSPLHF. The CDR3 DNA is TGTGCCAGCAGCGATAATTCACCCCTCCACTTT. Together with reference TRBV2 and TRBJ1-6, the CDR3 gives the full variable domain: EPEVTQTPSHQVTQMGQEVILRCVPISNHLYFYWYRQILGQKVEFLVSFYNNEISEKSEIFDDQFSVERPDGSNFTLKIRSTKLEDSAMYFCASSDNSPLHFGNGTRLTVT.

The chain carries TRBV7-8 and TRBJ2-1; TRBD2 might be the D (5 bases). CDR1 SGHVS and CDR2 FQNEAQ come from the germline V gene. Trimming left V 3 bases short and J 5 bases short, with 11 bases between. This CDR3 has 14 amino acids. The CDR3: CASSFGETHNEQFF. The CDR3 bases are TGTGCCAGCAGCTTCGGGGAAACACACAATGAGCAGTTCTTC.

CDR3 protein: CASSLTGQYNEQFF. CDR3 nucleotides: TGTGCCAGCAGCCTCACCGGACAGTACAATGAGCAGTTCTTC. V gene TRBV14 combines with J gene TRBJ2-1; TRBD1 is a possible D gene (6 bases). Germline V gene sequence: CDR1 SGHDN, CDR2 FVKESK. V dropped 4 bases and J dropped 4 bases, with 11 bases sitting between them. The length of the CDR3 is 14 residues.

The J gene is TRBJ1-6, the V gene TRBV7-9, with 9 bases fitting TRBD1. The V gene end was trimmed by 5 bases and the J gene end by 6 bases; junction bases not matched to a gene: 5. The CDR3 loop spans 15 amino acids. Looked up from germline, CDR1 is SEHNR and CDR2 is FQNEAQ (reference sequence). The CDR3 sequence: CASSEDRGGNSPLHF. In nucleotides, the CDR3 is TGTGCCAGCAGCGAGGACAGGGGCGGTAATTCACCCCTCCACTTT.

J is TRBJ2-2 and V is TRBV7-3; 7 bases are a match to TRBD2. In germline, CDR1 is SGHTA, CDR2 FQGTGA. The V and J ends lost 7 bases and 1 base, in that order; junction bases with no gene match: 3. This CDR3 comprises 14 residues. The CDR3: CASNGGGNTGELFF. The CDR3, as DNA: TGTGCCAGCAATGGCGGGGGGAACACCGGGGAGCTGTTTTTT. The full variable domain, its missing parts supplied by reference TRBV7-3 and TRBJ2-2, is GAGVSQTPSNKVTEKGKYVELRCDPISGHTALYWYRQSLGQGPEFLIYFQGTGAADDSGLPNDRFFAVRPEGSVSTLKIQRTERGDSAVYLCASNGGGNTGELFFGEGSRLTVL.

This chain uses TRBV27 with TRBJ1-6; tentatively, D is TRBD1 (6 bases). With 11 bases removed from V and 4 bases from J, the gap between germline ends came to 15 bases. This CDR3 has 14 residues. The germline V gene encodes CDR1 MNHEY and CDR2 SMNVEV (reference sequence). The CDR3, as DNA: TGTGCCTCCCGGGGGGGGGCGTATAATTCACCCCTCCACTTT. It codes for CASRGGAYNSPLHF.

The rearrangement joins TRBV29-1 to TRBJ2-2; the match to TRBD1 covers 11 bases. This CDR3 has 13 amino acids. The V gene end was trimmed by 6 bases and the J gene end by 7 bases; junction bases not matched to a gene: 4. The germline V gene has CDR1 SQVTM and CDR2 ANQGSEA. CDR3 amino acids: CSVGQGAGGELFF. CDR3 nucleotides: TGCAGCGTAGGACAGGGGGCAGGCGGGGAGCTGTTTTTT.

CDR3 protein: CASSLWEAGETDTQYF. CDR3 coding DNA: TGTGCCAGCAGTTTATGGGAGGCGGGAGAGACAGATACGCAGTATTTT. The V gene is TRBV28, the J gene TRBJ2-3, with 7 bases lining up with TRBD2. Per germline, CDR1 MDHEN and CDR2 SYDVKM. Trimming took 0 bases from V and 3 from J; bases not matched to a gene: 6. The CDR3 extends over 16 amino acids.

This rearrangement joins TRBV27 to TRBJ1-5; D is unresolved. Trimming left V 6 bases short and J 6 bases short, with 15 bases between. This CDR3 has 14 residues. Germline lookup yields CDR1 MNHEY and CDR2 SMNVEV (reference sequence). The CDR3 DNA reads as TGTGCCAGCAGCAGTACCCTAGGTTTTCAGCCCCAGCATTTT. Translating gives CASSSTLGFQPQHF.

This chain uses TRBV11-2 with TRBJ1-1; D not resolved. This CDR3 has 13 residues. Germline CDR1 reads SGHAT; CDR2 reads FQNNGV. V shed 0 bases and J shed 10 bases, with 12 bases lying between them. The CDR3 protein is CASSLDLGRGAFF. The DNA for the CDR3 is TGTGCCAGCAGCTTAGATCTCGGTCGGGGAGCTTTCTTT.

This chain uses TRBV30 with TRBJ1-2, with a possible D match to TRBD1 (5 bases). This CDR3 is built from 15 residues. From germline, CDR1 is GTSNPN and CDR2 SVGIG (reference sequence). Trimming pared 4 bases from V and 5 bases from J, leaving 20 bases between. The CDR3 protein is CAWNHPGRGGYGYTF. The CDR3 DNA reads TGTGCCTGGAACCATCCGGGACGGGGGGGATATGGCTACACCTTC.

The rearrangement joins TRBV10-3 to TRBJ2-1; 10 bases agree with TRBD2. Germline CDR1 is ENHRY and CDR2 is SYGVKD. This CDR3 contains 16 residues. V was pared by 4 bases and J by 8 bases, with 11 bases of the junction left unmatched. DNA of the CDR3: TGTGCCATCAGTGGACTAGCGGGCCAAGGGCAACATGAGCAGTTCTTC. Its translation: CAISGLAGQGQHEQFF.

This clone was picked up a small number of times. The chain employs TRBV7-2 and TRBJ1-2; D call uncertain. The CDR3 is made up of 12 amino acids. The germline V and J ends were trimmed by 0 bases and 5 bases, with 4 bases remaining between them. Germline-derived CDR1 and CDR2 are SGHTA and FQGNSA. The DNA of the CDR3 is TGTGCCAGCAGCTTAGCTGAGTATGGCTACACCTTC. Encoded protein: CASSLAEYGYTF.

This chain connects TRBV4-1 to TRBJ2-2; D is perhaps TRBD2 (6 bases). V was clipped by 0 bases and J by 3 bases, with 8 bases between them. Germline V gene data show CDR1 as MGHRA and CDR2 as YSYEKL. CDR3 size: 15 residues. The CDR3 spells CASSQEPGDTGELFF. In nucleotides, the CDR3 is TGCGCCAGCAGCCAAGAACCGGGGGACACCGGGGAGCTGTTTTTT.

By proportion, this clone is medium-sized (0.01 to 0.1%). The chain couples TRBV19 to TRBJ2-1; 9 bases match TRBD1. The CDR3 is made up of 15 amino acids. The V segment lost 4 bases and the J segment 2 bases; nucleotides outside the gene matches: 3. Germline V gives CDR1 LNHDA, CDR2 SQIVND (reference sequence). CDR3 region: CASSTGTGTYNEQFF. In nucleotides, the CDR3 is TGTGCCAGTAGTACCGGGACAGGGACCTACAATGAGCAGTTCTTC.

This rearrangement joins TRBV28 to TRBJ2-1; TRBD2 matches at 9 bases. Trimming took 5 bases from V and 4 from J; bases not matched to a gene: 12. In germline, CDR1 is MDHEN, CDR2 SYDVKM. CDR3 length: 17 residues. CDR3 nucleotide sequence: TGTGCCAGCAGTCCCCATAACGGACTAGCGATGTACAATGAGCAGTTCTTC. Translated: CASSPHNGLAMYNEQFF.

The chain employs TRBV2 and TRBJ1-5, with a tentative D call TRBD1 (5 bases). The V gene lost 7 bases and the J gene lost 4 bases, with 14 bases spanning the gap. Per germline, CDR1 SNHLY and CDR2 FYNNEI. CDR3 length: 14 residues. DNA for the CDR3: TGTGCCAGCACAACGAACGGGGGAAATCAGCCCCAGCATTTT. Amino acids: CASTTNGGNQPQHF.

The J gene is TRBJ2-1, the V gene TRBV2; 8 nucleotides line up with TRBD2. Germline CDR1 and CDR2: SNHLY and FYNNEI. V gave up 6 bases and J gave up 5 bases; unmatched junction bases: 9. The CDR3 sequence is 15 residues long. In DNA, the CDR3 is TGTGCCAGCAGAGCTACTAGCGGATCGAACAATGAGCAGTTCTTC. Amino acid sequence: CASRATSGSNNEQFF.

The chain recombines TRBV29-1 with TRBJ2-3; D ambiguous. Germline V lookup: CDR1 SQVTM, CDR2 ANQGSEA. Trimming removed 6 bases from V and 6 bases from J, with 7 bases in between. The CDR3 contains 10 residues. CDR3 amino acids: CSVQSDTQYF. CDR3 nucleotide sequence: TGCAGCGTACAGTCGGATACGCAGTATTTT.

The chain joins TRBV7-9 to TRBJ2-5; 7 nucleotides line up with TRBD2. V gave up 3 bases and J gave up 1 base; unmatched junction bases: 5. The germline V gene encodes CDR1 SEHNR and CDR2 FQNEAQ (reference sequence). This CDR3 spans 15 amino acids. CDR3 nucleotides: TGTGCCAGCAGCTTCCCCAGCGGGGCCCAAGAGACCCAGTACTTC. It specifies CASSFPSGAQETQYF.

The V gene is TRBV3-1 (or the pseudogene TRBV3-2), the J gene TRBJ2-7; 8 positions match TRBD2. The CDR3 length is 13 residues. Germline V lookup: CDR1 LGHDT, CDR2 YNNKEL (reference sequence). V gave up 4 bases and J gave up 6 bases; unmatched junction bases: 5. CDR3 sequence (DNA): TGTGCCAGCAGCCTTCCGGGAGGGGTCGAGCAGTACTTC. This encodes CASSLPGGVEQYF.

The chain combines TRBV2 with TRBJ2-3; unclear D gene. This CDR3 spans 14 amino acids. Germline-derived CDR1 and CDR2 are SNHLY and FYNNEI. The V and J ends lost 8 bases and 4 bases respectively, with 16 bases between them. The CDR3 is CASLYLRAADTQYF. The CDR3 nucleotides read TGTGCCAGCCTTTATCTTCGTGCGGCAGATACGCAGTATTTT. Based on the CDR3 plus reference TRBV2 and TRBJ2-3, the full variable domain is EPEVTQTPSHQVTQMGQEVILRCVPISNHLYFYWYRQILGQKVEFLVSFYNNEISEKSEIFDDQFSVERPDGSNFTLKIRSTKLEDSAMYFCASLYLRAADTQYFGPGTRLTVL.

This clone showed up just a few times. The chain couples TRBV19 to TRBJ2-2; 7 bases line up with TRBD1. CDR1 is LNHDA, CDR2 SQIVND, per germline (reference sequence). The CDR3 is 16 amino acids. After removal of 3 bases from V and 9 bases from J, the junction contained 13 bases not matched to a gene. The DNA for the CDR3 is TGTGCCAGTAGTATCACCTGGACAGGCGCGGGCAGGGAGCTGTTTTTT. Residues: CASSITWTGAGRELFF. Full variable domain (rest looked up from reference TRBV19 and TRBJ2-2): DGGITQSPKYLFRKEGQNVTLSCEQNLNHDAMYWYRQDPGQGLRLIYYSQIVNDFQKGDIAEGYSVSREKKESFPLTVTSAQKNPTAFYLCASSITWTGAGRELFFGEGSRLTVL.

The CDR3 sequence: CASSQDLAGGDTDTQYF. DNA for the CDR3: TGCGCCAGCAGCCAAGATCTGGCGGGAGGGGACACAGATACGCAGTATTTT. The chain couples TRBV4-1 to TRBJ2-3; 9 bases match TRBD2. Germline CDR1 is MGHRA and CDR2 is YSYEKL. The CDR3 contains 17 residues. Trimming cost V 0 bases and J 2 bases; bases outside gene matches: 6.

The gene calls are TRBV5-6 and TRBJ1-1; D not certain. CDR1 and CDR2 from the germline V gene are SGHDT and YYEEEE. CDR3 length: 11 amino acids. V was cut by 4 bases and J by 3 bases, with 4 bases left in between. The DNA for the CDR3 is TGTGCCAGCAGCCGTGACACTGAAGCTTTCTTT. Translating it yields CASSRDTEAFF.

The genes are TRBV9 and TRBJ2-3; no firm D call. This CDR3 has 12 residues. V dropped 0 bases and J dropped 4 bases, with 3 bases sitting between them. Germline V gives CDR1 SGDLS, CDR2 YYNGEE. Here the CDR3 DNA reads TGTGCCAGCAGCGTAGTAGCAGATACGCAGTATTTT. Protein product: CASSVVADTQYF.

The V and J genes are TRBV3-1 (or the pseudogene TRBV3-2) and TRBJ2-1; 11 nucleotides match TRBD1. In germline, CDR1 is LGHDT, CDR2 YNNKEL (reference sequence). The CDR3 loop spans 15 amino acids. The junction had 6 bases not matched to a gene; V was cut back by 4 bases and J by 7 bases. In DNA form, the CDR3 reads TGTGCCAGCAGCCGTGGACAGGGGGCAGGGAATGAGCAGTTCTTC. Its protein is CASSRGQGAGNEQFF.

CDR3 amino acids: CASSPRTGTNNEQFF. CDR3 bases: TGTGCCAGCAGCCCTAGAACCGGGACTAACAATGAGCAGTTCTTC. The chain employs TRBV3-1 (or the pseudogene TRBV3-2) and TRBJ2-1; TRBD2 aligns across 7 bases. Germline-derived CDR1 and CDR2 are LGHDT and YNNKEL (reference sequence). V was pared by 4 bases and J by 5 bases, with 8 bases of the junction left unmatched. This CDR3 has 15 residues.